Listed here are 25 T cell receptor beta chains from one sample, sequenced in a study of OX40 agonist ivuxolimab in advanced cancers. The receptor library was made with the immunoSEQ multiplex PCR assay. TCRdb's version of the immuneACCESS table is confined to in-frame rearrangements and falls short of the full clone set. An unresolved V gene accounts for under half of the shortfall where checked; the remainder is of unknown origin. For this sample there are about 86,000 clones; around nine tenths appear just once. The ten largest make up approximately 1.5% of the sample. The starting material was CD4+ or CD8+ T cells sorted from blood, obtained in a trial of the OX40 agonist ivuxolimab. The receptors here all came from an adult with an advanced solid tumor such as melanoma, head and neck, liver or kidney cancer.

This sequence joins TRBV14 and TRBJ2-5; D is tentatively TRBD1 or TRBD2 (5 bases each). The germline V gene encodes CDR1 SGHDN and CDR2 FVKESK. The germline V and J ends were trimmed by 5 bases and 7 bases, with 14 bases remaining between them. The CDR3 is 13 residues long. CDR3 sequence: CASSIGQGRTQYF. In DNA, the CDR3 is TGTGCCAGCAGCATAGGGCAGGGACGGACCCAGTACTTC.

This clone occurred a few times. J is TRBJ1-6 and V is TRBV4-2, with D possibly matching TRBD1 (6 bases). V was shortened by 4 bases and J by 8 bases, with 18 bases between the two germline ends. The CDR3 loop spans 16 amino acids. Germline CDR1 LGHNA, CDR2 YNFKEQ. Here the CDR3 reads CASSPPGTGSDSPLHF. The CDR3 region has the DNA TGTGCCAGCAGCCCCCCGGGCACAGGGAGCGATTCACCCCTCCACTTT.

The chain carries TRBV7-2 and TRBJ2-3; TRBD2 matches at 9 bases. The CDR3 contains 15 residues. Germline CDR1 SGHTA, CDR2 FQGNSA. Trimming took 3 bases from V and 1 from J; bases not matched to a gene: 2. CDR3 DNA sequence: TGTGCCAGCAGCTTGCAGCGGGGGGGCACAGATACGCAGTATTTT. This codes for CASSLQRGGTDTQYF.

This clone occurred many times. The sample has other DNA sequences that encode this CDR3 too. The chain has TRBV4-2 and TRBJ2-2; D not certain. The germline V and J ends were trimmed by 0 bases and 5 bases, with 7 bases remaining between them. This CDR3 region has 14 residues. Germline V gene sequence: CDR1 LGHNA, CDR2 YNFKEQ. The CDR3: CASSQDVRTGELFF. The CDR3 DNA reads TGTGCCAGCAGCCAAGATGTGCGGACCGGGGAGCTGTTTTTT.

The chain combines TRBV6-1 with TRBJ2-1; 11 positions agree with TRBD2. CDR1 is MNHNS, CDR2 SASEGT, per germline. CDR3 length: 17 amino acids. The V and J ends lost 2 bases and 8 bases, in that order; junction bases with no gene match: 11. CDR3 sequence (DNA): TGTGCCAGCAGTGAAACGAGGGTTAGCGGGAGGGTGGATGAGCAGTTCTTC. Translating it yields CASSETRVSGRVDEQFF.

DNA of the CDR3: TGCGCCAGCAGCCAAGACGTCAGCCTCTCTTACAATGAGCAGTTCTTC. It translates to CASSQDVSLSYNEQFF. The chain couples TRBV4-1 to TRBJ2-1; D remains ambiguous. Germline CDR1 reads MGHRA; CDR2 reads YSYEKL. The CDR3 has 16 residues. Trimming pared 0 bases from V and 4 bases from J, leaving 13 bases between.

This clone has only a few counts. The J gene is TRBJ1-1, the V gene TRBV30; no clear D. The CDR3 is made up of 14 amino acids. Germline V gives CDR1 GTSNPN, CDR2 SVGIG (reference sequence). The V gene lost 3 bases and the J gene lost 0 bases, with 11 bases spanning the gap. The CDR3 loop reads CAWRFGRLNTEAFF. The CDR3 DNA follows: TGTGCCTGGAGATTCGGACGGTTGAACACTGAAGCTTTCTTT.

The chain links TRBV2 to TRBJ1-1; tentatively, D is TRBD1 (5 bases). This CDR3 is 14 amino acids long. The V end was cut by 2 bases, the J end by 2 bases, with 9 bases between. Germline CDR1 SNHLY, CDR2 FYNNEI. CDR3 DNA: TGTGCCAGCAGTGAAACAGGCTTAAACACTGAAGCTTTCTTT. Translation gives CASSETGLNTEAFF.

This chain joins TRBV11-2 and TRBJ1-6; the D gene is possibly TRBD1 (6 bases). Between the trimmed V and J ends, which lost 0 bases and 0 bases, there was a span of 12 bases. This CDR3 contains 18 residues. CDR1 SGHAT and CDR2 FQNNGV come from the germline V gene. The CDR3 reads CASSLERGGSSYNSPLHF. The CDR3 DNA reads TGTGCCAGCAGCTTAGAGAGAGGGGGGAGCTCCTATAATTCACCCCTCCACTTT.

This chain joins TRBV6-8 and TRBJ1-2; no reliable D call. The V end was cut by 5 bases, the J end by 13 bases, with 17 bases between. Germline V gene data show CDR1 as MNHGY and CDR2 as SAAAGT. The CDR3 spans 12 residues. CDR3 sequence: CASSEQQFSCTF. The CDR3 coding sequence is TGTGCCAGCAGTGAGCAACAGTTTTCCTGCACCTTC.

J is TRBJ2-1 and V is TRBV7-3, with TRBD2 matching over 12 bases. The CDR3 extends over 15 amino acids. V shed 5 bases, J shed 4 bases, and the junction held 3 bases outside the gene matches. The germline V gene encodes CDR1 SGHTA and CDR2 FQGTGA. CDR3: CASSPLAGGYNEQFF. CDR3 bases: TGTGCCAGCAGCCCCCTAGCGGGGGGGTACAATGAGCAGTTCTTC.

The chain has TRBV11-2 and TRBJ2-5; unclear D gene. CDR3 length: 12 residues. V lost 2 bases and J lost 5, with 6 bases in between. Germline values: CDR1 SGHAT, CDR2 FQNNGV. CDR3 amino acids: CASSLYGETQYF. The CDR3 region has the DNA TGTGCCAGCAGCTTATACGGGGAGACCCAGTACTTC.

The V and J genes are TRBV28 and TRBJ1-4, with D maybe TRBD1 (6 bases). Trimming shortened V by 6 bases and J by 4 bases, and 21 bases separated the two germline ends. The CDR3 has 17 amino acids. Germline V lookup: CDR1 MDHEN, CDR2 SYDVKM. CDR3 DNA sequence: TGTGCCAGCAGCCGCCCGACAGGCGTTCTACTTAATGAAAAACTGTTTTTT. Translation: CASSRPTGVLLNEKLFF. Variable domain in full (rest from reference TRBV28 and TRBJ1-4): DVKVTQSSRYLVKRTGEKVFLECVQDMDHENMFWYRQDPGLGLRLIYFSYDVKMKEKGDIPEGYSVSREKKERFSLILESASTNQTSMYLCASSRPTGVLLNEKLFFGSGTQLSVL.

The V gene is TRBV7-9, the J gene TRBJ1-5; the match to TRBD1 covers 7 bases. With 5 bases clipped from V and 7 bases from J, the junction kept 11 bases outside the gene matches. Germline V gene data show CDR1 as SEHNR and CDR2 as FQNEAQ (reference sequence). The CDR3 is 15 amino acids. The CDR3 nucleotides read TGTGCCAGCAGCGCCCTTTCAGGGGGATGGCAGCCCCAGCATTTT. Translating it yields CASSALSGGWQPQHF.

This chain uses TRBV7-8 with TRBJ2-4; tentative D call: TRBD2 (5 bases). Trimming cost V 3 bases and J 3 bases, with 9 bases left between them. This CDR3 region has 14 residues. Per germline, CDR1 SGHVS and CDR2 FQNEAQ. This CDR3 reads CASSFSGIKNIQYF. CDR3 DNA sequence: TGTGCCAGCAGCTTTTCGGGGATCAAAAACATTCAGTACTTC.

The chain links TRBV18 to TRBJ1-3, with D hard to call. This CDR3 contains 15 residues. Trimming left V 3 bases short and J 4 bases short, with 13 bases between. Looked up from germline, CDR1 is KGHSH and CDR2 is LQKENI. In DNA, the CDR3 is TGTGCCAGCTCACCCCGAGAGGGTTTAGGAAACACCATATATTTT. This codes for CASSPREGLGNTIYF.

The chain recombines TRBV6-6 with TRBJ2-1; 14 nucleotides line up with TRBD2. The CDR3 runs to 16 residues. Germline CDR1 is MNHNY and CDR2 is SVGAGI (reference sequence). The junction had 1 base not matched to a gene; V was cut back by 0 bases and J by 6 bases. For the CDR3, the DNA is TGTGCCAGCAGTTACTCGACTAGCGGGGGGGCCAATGAGCAGTTCTTC. Encoded protein: CASSYSTSGGANEQFF.

The genes are TRBV30 and TRBJ2-7; D is undetermined. The germline gives CDR1 GTSNPN, CDR2 SVGIG (reference sequence). CDR3 length equals 11 residues. The V end was cut by 1 base, the J end by 3 bases, with 4 bases between. CDR3 nucleotide sequence: TGTGCCTGGAGTGATGGCTACGAGCAGTACTTC. Protein: CAWSDGYEQYF. Full variable domain (rest looked up from reference TRBV30 and TRBJ2-7): SQTIHQWPATLVQPVGSPLSLECTVEGTSNPNLYWYRQAAGRGLQLLFYSVGIGQISSEVPQNLSASRPQDRQFILSSKKLLLSDSGFYLCAWSDGYEQYFGPGTRLTVT.

This clone showed up just a few times. This chain connects TRBV15 to TRBJ1-1; 7 bases are shared with TRBD1. V was clipped by 4 bases and J by 2 bases; unmatched bases: 7. The CDR3 is 15 amino acids. From germline, CDR1 is LNHNV and CDR2 YYDKDF (reference sequence). CDR3 sequence: CATSKPTGSNTEAFF. CDR3 in DNA: TGTGCCACCAGCAAGCCGACAGGGAGCAACACTGAAGCTTTCTTT.

V gene TRBV30 combines with J gene TRBJ2-1, with a weak D call TRBD2 (5 bases). V gave up 0 bases and J gave up 0 bases, with 12 bases separating them. Germline V CDR1 and CDR2: GTSNPN, SVGIG (reference sequence). The CDR3 runs 16 residues. CDR3 coding DNA: TGTGCCTGGAGTGTAGTTGCGGGTCTCTCCTACAATGAGCAGTTCTTC. Amino acid sequence: CAWSVVAGLSYNEQFF.

The rearrangement uses TRBV6-5 and TRBJ1-2; possible D gene TRBD1, 5 bases. Between the trimmed V and J ends, which lost 7 bases and 0 bases, there was a span of 15 bases. Germline CDR1 reads MNHEY; CDR2 reads SVGAGI. This CDR3 contains 15 residues. The CDR3 region has the DNA TGTGCCAGCAAGAGGGGCCAACTAGCTAACTATGGCTACACCTTC. It encodes CASKRGQLANYGYTF.

The chain joins TRBV27 to TRBJ1-6, with D maybe TRBD1 (5 bases). Germline CDR1 MNHEY, CDR2 SMNVEV (reference sequence). The CDR3 contains 15 residues. V was trimmed by 7 bases and J by 13 bases, leaving 23 bases between them. CDR3 sequence: CASTSLGTESSPLHF. CDR3 nucleotides: TGTGCCAGCACCAGCCTCGGGACGGAGTCGTCGCCCCTCCACTTT.

The chain couples TRBV19 to TRBJ1-3, with unresolved D. Germline CDR1 is LNHDA and CDR2 is SQIVND (reference sequence). There are 15 residues in the CDR3. Trimming took 7 bases from V and 0 from J, leaving 13 bases between them. The CDR3 loop reads CASTISGSSGNTIYF. As DNA, the CDR3 is TGTGCCAGTACCATATCGGGGAGCTCTGGAAACACCATATATTTT.

The chain combines TRBV7-3 with TRBJ2-1; D is undetermined. The germline V and J ends were trimmed by 2 bases and 9 bases, with 5 bases remaining between them. Germline V CDR1 and CDR2: SGHTA, FQGTGA. This CDR3 has 11 residues. The CDR3 sequence is CASSLVSEQFF. CDR3 nucleotides: TGTGCCAGCAGCTTAGTGAGTGAGCAGTTCTTC.

This clone has a handful of counts. The rearrangement links TRBV5-8 to TRBJ1-2; no firm D call. Germline values: CDR1 SGHTS, CDR2 YDEGEE. V gave up 6 bases and J gave up 4 bases, with 10 bases separating them. The CDR3 totals 12 residues. This CDR3 is CASNDLFYGYTF. The CDR3 DNA sequence: TGTGCCAGCAACGATTTATTCTATGGCTACACCTTC.